This passage covers 13 T cell receptor beta chains from one sample sequenced in a study of beta chain features in type 1 diabetes. Study results and caveats: Among patients with Type 1 diabetes, TCRB CDR3s were moderately but significantly shorter in every one of the four CD4+ subsets.

The antigens these receptors bind are not known. Since all of the isolated RNA was reverse transcribed, expressed TCRB transcripts were what got sequenced. Clones were read by immunoSEQ multiplex PCR, and TCRdb kept only the in-frame ones, dropping some. The sample holds about 340,000 clones; approximately 9.7% are singletons and the top ten take over 0.95%. Material: central memory CD4+ T cells from blood. The receptors here all came from a man aged 25-45 years with type 1 diabetes.

The J gene is TRBJ2-4, the V gene TRBV7-2; 7 nucleotides line up with TRBD1. With 2 bases clipped from V and 13 bases from J, the junction kept 8 bases outside the gene matches. Germline CDR1 and CDR2: SGHTA and FQGNSA. CDR3 size: 13 residues. CDR3 residues: CASSLLDRSGQYF. In DNA, the CDR3 is TGTGCCAGCAGCTTACTGGACAGGTCGGGCCAGTACTTC.

This rearrangement joins TRBV9 to TRBJ2-2; D gene uncertain. The germline V and J ends were trimmed by 0 bases and 0 bases, with 6 bases remaining between them. The CDR3 extends over 15 amino acids. In germline, CDR1 is SGDLS, CDR2 YYNGEE. The CDR3 DNA follows: TGTGCCAGCAGCGTAGGACTGACGAACACCGGGGAGCTGTTTTTT. This translates into CASSVGLTNTGELFF. Drawing the rest from reference TRBV9 and TRBJ2-2, the complete variable domain is DSGVTQTPKHLITATGQRVTLRCSPRSGDLSVYWYQQSLDQGLQFLIQYYNGEERAKGNILERFSAQQFPDLHSELNLSSLELGDSALYFCASSVGLTNTGELFFGEGSRLTVL.

This clone was counted many times. The V gene is TRBV2, the J gene TRBJ2-5; D gene ambiguous. V was pared by 2 bases and J by 7 bases, with 11 bases between. Germline CDR1 reads SNHLY; CDR2 reads FYNNEI. This CDR3 is 13 amino acids long. The CDR3 DNA reads as TGTGCCAGCAGTGAATCGGGCGGTGGGACCCAGTACTTC. It translates to CASSESGGGTQYF.

A few counts support this clone. The CDR3 sequence: CASSDHVTFFSGANVLTF. CDR3 DNA: TGTGCCAGTAGTGACCATGTGACATTCTTCTCTGGGGCCAACGTCCTGACTTTC. The chain recombines TRBV19 with TRBJ2-6; D is unresolved. V lost 5 bases and J lost 0, with 17 bases in between. Germline CDR1 and CDR2: LNHDA and SQIVND (reference sequence). The CDR3 is 18 residues long.

In the case of this clone: Other DNA sequences in the sample encode the same CDR3. This sequence joins TRBV5-6 and TRBJ2-5; D is perhaps TRBD2 (6 bases). Germline assignment: CDR1 SGHDT and CDR2 YYEEEE. There are 12 residues in the CDR3. V was clipped by 4 bases and J by 4 bases, with 8 bases between them. CDR3 amino acids: CASSLEGETQYF. The DNA for the CDR3 is TGTGCCAGCAGCCTGGAGGGAGAGACCCAGTACTTC.

J is TRBJ2-1 and V is TRBV4-3, with 9 positions matching TRBD2. The V segment lost 3 bases and the J segment 4 bases; nucleotides outside the gene matches: 4. Germline lookup yields CDR1 LGHNA and CDR2 YSLEER. The CDR3 is 15 amino acids. In DNA, the CDR3 is TGCGCCAGCAGCCACTCCAGCGGGGGGTACAATGAGCAGTTCTTC. Protein sequence: CASSHSSGGYNEQFF.

V usage is TRBV7-9 and J usage is TRBJ1-2; 11 nucleotides agree with TRBD1. Looked up from germline, CDR1 is SEHNR and CDR2 is FQNEAQ (reference sequence). The CDR3 is 14 residues long. J lost 7 bases, V lost 3 bases, and 4 bases had no gene match. The CDR3 DNA sequence: TGTGCCAGCAGCTTGGACAGGGGGCAGAGTGGCTACACCTTC. Translating it yields CASSLDRGQSGYTF.

This clone was seen a handful of times. The chain combines TRBV6-1 with TRBJ1-6; 7 bases line up with TRBD1. The V gene's germline CDR1 is MNHNS and CDR2 SASEGT. With V trimmed by 1 base and J by 7 bases, 4 bases remained unmatched. This CDR3 contains 15 residues. The chain's CDR3 is CASSEGNRGNSPLHF. The CDR3 DNA reads as TGTGCCAGCAGTGAAGGGAACAGGGGAAATTCACCCCTCCACTTT.

CDR3 loop: CAISPGGTGVSDTQYF. The CDR3 DNA reads TGTGCCATCAGTCCCGGCGGGACAGGGGTGTCAGATACGCAGTATTTT. V gene TRBV10-3 combines with J gene TRBJ2-3; the match to TRBD1 covers 10 bases. The V and J ends lost 5 bases and 4 bases, in that order; junction bases with no gene match: 9. The CDR3 is made up of 16 amino acids. Germline V CDR1 and CDR2: ENHRY, SYGVKD.

Written as DNA, the CDR3 is TGTGCCAGCAGCAAAGGACAGGGAACAGATACGCAGTATTTT. Its translation: CASSKGQGTDTQYF. The gene calls are TRBV7-9 and TRBJ2-3; 8 bases match TRBD1. The CDR3 loop spans 14 amino acids. After removal of 5 bases from V and 3 bases from J, the junction contained 4 bases not matched to a gene. Germline V CDR1 and CDR2: SEHNR, FQNEAQ (reference sequence). The full variable domain, completed using reference TRBV7-9 and TRBJ2-3, is DTGVSQNPRHKITKRGQNVTFRCDPISEHNRLYWYRQTLGQGPEFLTYFQNEAQLEKSRLLSDRFSAERPKGSFSTLEIQRTEQGDSAMYLCASSKGQGTDTQYFGPGTRLTVL.

The chain has TRBV11-2 and TRBJ2-3; 9 bases agree with TRBD2. With V trimmed by 4 bases and J by 2 bases, 7 bases remained unmatched. The CDR3 loop spans 16 amino acids. Looked up from germline, CDR1 is SGHAT and CDR2 is FQNNGV. The CDR3 region has the DNA TGTGCCAGCAGCTCGCTAGCGGGGTACCTCACAGATACGCAGTATTTT. Its translation is CASSSLAGYLTDTQYF.

This clone was seen more than once but under ten times. The V and J genes are TRBV5-1 and TRBJ1-2; weak D call: TRBD1 (5 bases). The CDR3 is 14 amino acids. Germline V gene lookup returns CDR1 SGHRS and CDR2 YFSETQ. V lost 1 base and J lost 2, with 9 bases in between. The CDR3 region has the DNA TGCGCCAGCAGCTTGCCGACAGAGAACTATGGCTACACCTTC. This gives the protein CASSLPTENYGYTF.

J is TRBJ1-5 and V is TRBV30; 9 bases are shared with TRBD1. CDR1 and CDR2 (germline): GTSNPN, SVGIG (reference sequence). The CDR3 consists of 13 residues. V was pared by 5 bases and J by 5 bases, with 4 bases of the junction left unmatched. CDR3 in amino acids: CAWAGQGDQPQHF. CDR3 in DNA: TGTGCCTGGGCGGGACAGGGAGATCAGCCCCAGCATTTT.